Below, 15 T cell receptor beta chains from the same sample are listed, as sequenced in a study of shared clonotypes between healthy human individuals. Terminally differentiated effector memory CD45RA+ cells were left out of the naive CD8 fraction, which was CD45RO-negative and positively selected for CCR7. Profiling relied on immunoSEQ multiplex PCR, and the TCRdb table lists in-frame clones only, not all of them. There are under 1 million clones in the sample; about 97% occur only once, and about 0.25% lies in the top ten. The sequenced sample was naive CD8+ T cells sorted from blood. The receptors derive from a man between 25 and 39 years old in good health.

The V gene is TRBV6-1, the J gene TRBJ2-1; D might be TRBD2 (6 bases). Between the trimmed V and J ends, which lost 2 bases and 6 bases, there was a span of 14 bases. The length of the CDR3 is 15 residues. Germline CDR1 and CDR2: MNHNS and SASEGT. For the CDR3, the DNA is TGTGCCAGCAGTGAACGGGGGTTCGGGGTCAATGAGCAGTTCTTC. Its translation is CASSERGFGVNEQFF.

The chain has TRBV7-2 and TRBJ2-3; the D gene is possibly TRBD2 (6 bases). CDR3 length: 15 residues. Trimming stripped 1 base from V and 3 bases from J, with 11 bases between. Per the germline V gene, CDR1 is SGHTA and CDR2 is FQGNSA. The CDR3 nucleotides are TGTGCCAGCAGCTTAGATTCCGGAGGGACAGATACGCAGTATTTT. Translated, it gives CASSLDSGGTDTQYF.

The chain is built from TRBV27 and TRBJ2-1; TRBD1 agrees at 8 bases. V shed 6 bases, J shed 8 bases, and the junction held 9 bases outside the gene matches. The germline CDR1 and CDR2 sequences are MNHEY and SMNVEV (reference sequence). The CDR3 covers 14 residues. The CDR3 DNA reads TGTGCCAGCAGAGAACGACAGGGGTACGATGAGCAGTTCTTC. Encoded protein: CASRERQGYDEQFF.

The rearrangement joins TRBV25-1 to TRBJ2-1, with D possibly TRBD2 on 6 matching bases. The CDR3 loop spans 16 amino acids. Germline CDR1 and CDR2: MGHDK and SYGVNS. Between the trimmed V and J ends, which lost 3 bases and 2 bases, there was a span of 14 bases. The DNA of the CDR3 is TGTGCCAGCAGTGATCCCGATGCTAGCGCCTACAATGAGCAGTTCTTC. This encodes CASSDPDASAYNEQFF.

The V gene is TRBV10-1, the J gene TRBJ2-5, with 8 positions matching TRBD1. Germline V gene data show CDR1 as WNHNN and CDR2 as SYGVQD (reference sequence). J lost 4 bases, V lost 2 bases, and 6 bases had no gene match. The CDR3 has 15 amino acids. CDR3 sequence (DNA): TGCGCCAGCAGTGAGGGCAGGGGGCGAGGAGAGACCCAGTACTTC. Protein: CASSEGRGRGETQYF.

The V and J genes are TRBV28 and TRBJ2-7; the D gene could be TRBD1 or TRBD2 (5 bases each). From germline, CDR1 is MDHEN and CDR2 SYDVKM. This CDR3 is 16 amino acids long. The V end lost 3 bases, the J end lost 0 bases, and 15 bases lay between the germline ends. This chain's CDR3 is CASSFSGASSSYEQYF. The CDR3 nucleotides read TGTGCCAGCAGTTTCTCCGGGGCCAGTAGCTCCTACGAGCAGTACTTC.

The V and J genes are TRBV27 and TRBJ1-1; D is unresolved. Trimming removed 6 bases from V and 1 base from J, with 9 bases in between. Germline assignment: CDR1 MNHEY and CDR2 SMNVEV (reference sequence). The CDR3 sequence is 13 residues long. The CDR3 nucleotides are TGTGCCAGCAGACGTAGCGCGAACACTGAAGCTTTCTTT. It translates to CASRRSANTEAFF.

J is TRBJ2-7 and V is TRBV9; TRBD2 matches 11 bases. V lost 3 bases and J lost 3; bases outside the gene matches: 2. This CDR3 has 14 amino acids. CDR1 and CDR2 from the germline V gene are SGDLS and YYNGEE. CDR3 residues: CASSATSGGYEQYF. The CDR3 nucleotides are TGTGCCAGCAGCGCCACTAGCGGGGGCTACGAGCAGTACTTC.

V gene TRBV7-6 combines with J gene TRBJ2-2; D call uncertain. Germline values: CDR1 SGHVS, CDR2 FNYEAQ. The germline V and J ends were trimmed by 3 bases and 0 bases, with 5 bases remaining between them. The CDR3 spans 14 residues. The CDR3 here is CASSFDPNTGELFF. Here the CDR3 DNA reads TGTGCCAGCAGCTTTGACCCGAACACCGGGGAGCTGTTTTTT. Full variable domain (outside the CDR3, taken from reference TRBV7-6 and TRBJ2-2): GAGVSQSPRYKVTKRGQDVALRCDPISGHVSLYWYRQALGQGPEFLTYFNYEAQQDKSGLPNDRFSAERPEGSISTLTIQRTEQRDSAMYRCASSFDPNTGELFFGEGSRLTVL.

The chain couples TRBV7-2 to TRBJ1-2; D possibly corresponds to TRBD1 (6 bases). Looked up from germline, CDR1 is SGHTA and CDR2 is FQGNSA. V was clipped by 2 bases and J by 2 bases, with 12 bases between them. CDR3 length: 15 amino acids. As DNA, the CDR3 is TGTGCCAGCAGCTTACTGTTAGGGGGGAACTATGGCTACACCTTC. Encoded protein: CASSLLLGGNYGYTF.

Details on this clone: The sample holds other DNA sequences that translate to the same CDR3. This CDR3 reads CASSLGPLEAFF. The CDR3 region has the DNA TGTGCCAGCAGCTTAGGTCCCCTAGAAGCTTTCTTT. V usage is TRBV7-9 and J usage is TRBJ1-1; D remains ambiguous. Trimming removed 1 base from V and 8 bases from J, with 8 bases in between. CDR3 length: 12 amino acids. Germline CDR1 is SEHNR and CDR2 is FQNEAQ (reference sequence). Supplemented by reference TRBV7-9 and TRBJ1-1, the full variable domain reads DTGVSQNPRHKITKRGQNVTFRCDPISEHNRLYWYRQTLGQGPEFLTYFQNEAQLEKSRLLSDRFSAERPKGSFSTLEIQRTEQGDSAMYLCASSLGPLEAFFGQGTRLTVV.

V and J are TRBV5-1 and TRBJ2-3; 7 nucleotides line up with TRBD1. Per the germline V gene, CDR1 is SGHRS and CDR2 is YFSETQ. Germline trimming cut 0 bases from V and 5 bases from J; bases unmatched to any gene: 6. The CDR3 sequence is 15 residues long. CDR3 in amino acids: CASSLEGQMGDTQYF. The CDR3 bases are TGCGCCAGCAGCTTGGAGGGACAGATGGGAGATACGCAGTATTTT. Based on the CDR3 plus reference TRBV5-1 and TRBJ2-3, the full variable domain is KAGVTQTPRYLIKTRGQQVTLSCSPISGHRSVSWYQQTPGQGLQFLFEYFSETQRNKGNFPGRFSGRQFSNSRSEMNVSTLELGDSALYLCASSLEGQMGDTQYFGPGTRLTVL.

The CDR3 region has the DNA TGTGCCAGCAGCGACGAGGGCCGAACTGAAGCTTTCTTT. Amino acid sequence: CASSDEGRTEAFF. The J gene is TRBJ1-1, the V gene TRBV6-4, with D unclear. Germline CDR1 is MRHNA and CDR2 is SNTAGT. The CDR3 contains 13 residues. Trimming stripped 6 bases from V and 5 bases from J, with 13 bases between.

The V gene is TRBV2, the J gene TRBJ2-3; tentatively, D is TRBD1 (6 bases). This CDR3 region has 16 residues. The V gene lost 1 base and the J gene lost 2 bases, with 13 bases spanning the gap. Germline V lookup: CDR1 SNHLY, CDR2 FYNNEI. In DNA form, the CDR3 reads TGTGCCAGCAGTGAAGGGACAGCCTACCACACAGATACGCAGTATTTT. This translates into CASSEGTAYHTDTQYF. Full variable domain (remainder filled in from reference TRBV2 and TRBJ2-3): EPEVTQTPSHQVTQMGQEVILRCVPISNHLYFYWYRQILGQKVEFLVSFYNNEISEKSEIFDDQFSVERPDGSNFTLKIRSTKLEDSAMYFCASSEGTAYHTDTQYFGPGTRLTVL.

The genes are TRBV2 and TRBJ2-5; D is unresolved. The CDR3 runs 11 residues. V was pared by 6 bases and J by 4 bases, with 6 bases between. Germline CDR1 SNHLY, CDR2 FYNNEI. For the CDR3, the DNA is TGTGCCAGCAGGGCCCTAGAGACCCAGTACTTC. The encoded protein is CASRALETQYF.